This record concerns one TCR beta chain sequence. The antigen is undetermined. This CDR3 spans 14 amino acids. Germline assignment: CDR1 SGHAT and CDR2 FQNNGV. The germline V and J ends were trimmed by 3 bases and 4 bases, with 13 bases remaining between them. The study reverse transcribed the entire isolated RNA, so it sequenced expressed TCRB transcripts. Clones were read by immunoSEQ multiplex PCR, and TCRdb kept only the in-frame ones, dropping some. The sample includes under 400,000 clones, roughly an eighth of them seen just once. The record originates from a study of beta chain features in type 1 diabetes. Study-wide points: Within each of all four CD4+ subsets, Type 1 diabetes patients had TCRB CDR3s that were moderately but significantly shorter.

The chain links TRBV11-2 to TRBJ2-7, with a weak D call TRBD1 (5 bases). The specimen sequenced was naive CD4+ T cells from blood. This clonotype was obtained from a woman aged 18-30 years with type 1 diabetes. CDR3 residues: CASSFGQGRYEQYF. The CDR3 bases are TGTGCCAGCAGCTTCGGGCAGGGCCGTTACGAGCAGTACTTC.